A single sample gave rise to the 4 T cell receptor beta chains below, sequenced in a study of blood T cells in healthy people across ages. Primed by a sample-barcoded 5' primer and a J-beta primer mix, a second PCR proceeded for roughly 6 to 12 cycles. TCRdb analysed the 5' RACE reads with MiXCR anew, one entry per CDR3 protein. The sample has some 900,000 distinct CDR3 sequences, about 48% seen once; the top ten hold around an eighth. The specimen was blood. All receptors come from a man younger than 40 in good health.

The chain has TRBV12-3 or TRBV12-4 and TRBJ2-1, with 9 bases that match TRBD2. There are 15 residues in the CDR3. J lost 9 bases, V lost 3 bases, and 9 bases had no gene match. In nucleotides, the CDR3 is TGTGCCAGCAGTTTGGGACTAGCTGGCTCGGGTGAGCAGTTCTTC. Residues: CASSLGLAGSGEQFF.

The V call is TRBV12-5, the J call TRBJ2-3; D might be TRBD2 (6 bases). Germline V gene data show CDR1 as LGHNT and CDR2 as FRNRAP. The ends were cut back, 5 bases at V and 4 bases at J, with 7 bases in the middle. The CDR3 is 12 amino acids. CDR3 region: CASGGTSDTQYF. CDR3 DNA sequence: TGTGCTAGTGGTGGGACTTCAGATACGCAGTATTTT.

In its sample, this clonotype was seen many times. This chain links TRBV6-2 or TRBV6-3 with TRBJ2-4; TRBD1 agrees at 8 bases. V gave up 5 bases and J gave up 9 bases; unmatched junction bases: 9. Germline CDR1 MNHEY, CDR2 SVGEGT. CDR3 length: 14 amino acids. The CDR3 reads CASSDFGQGGIQYF. CDR3 sequence (DNA): TGTGCCAGCAGTGACTTCGGACAGGGTGGCATTCAGTACTTC.

The DNA of the CDR3 is TGCAGTGCTAGCGGGGGGGCCTGGACCGGGGAGCTGTTTTTT. It encodes CSASGGAWTGELFF. This chain joins TRBV20-1 and TRBJ2-2; 8 nucleotides line up with TRBD2. Losses at the gene ends were 3 bases for V and 5 bases for J; bases not matched to a gene: 5. The CDR3 runs to 14 residues. Germline V gene sequence: CDR1 DFQATT, CDR2 SNEGSKA (reference sequence).